These 22 T cell receptor beta chains came from one sample sequenced in a study of technical replicates of blood from several donors. Clones were read by immunoSEQ multiplex PCR, and TCRdb kept only the in-frame ones, dropping some. This table has about 76,000 clones, roughly 96% appearing once. The sample comprised T cells isolated from PBMCs. The receptors originated from a human donor in good health.

V and J are TRBV6-5 and TRBJ2-1; the D is unclear. The V gene's germline CDR1 is MNHEY and CDR2 SVGAGI. The CDR3 runs to 13 residues. The ends were cut back, 4 bases at V and 4 bases at J, with 8 bases in the middle. The CDR3 coding sequence is TGTGCCAGCAGTTCCCTTCTTTACAATGAGCAGTTCTTC. It encodes CASSSLLYNEQFF.

The chain joins TRBV2 to TRBJ2-2; D call uncertain. The V gene's germline CDR1 is SNHLY and CDR2 FYNNEI. CDR3 length equals 14 residues. The V gene lost 5 bases and the J gene lost 0 bases, with 7 bases spanning the gap. CDR3 sequence reads: CASSYGANTGELFF. CDR3 sequence (DNA): TGTGCCAGCAGTTACGGAGCGAACACCGGGGAGCTGTTTTTT.

The chain has TRBV5-1 and TRBJ2-3; 7 bases match TRBD2. This CDR3 region has 16 residues. Trimming at V came to 3 bases and at J to 1 base, leaving 8 bases not matched to a gene. Germline lookup yields CDR1 SGHRS and CDR2 YFSETQ. Here the CDR3 DNA reads TGCGCCAGCAGCTCCGGAGCGGGAATGGGCACAGATACGCAGTATTTT. This translates into CASSSGAGMGTDTQYF.

This rearrangement joins TRBV25-1 to TRBJ1-5, with 7 bases that match TRBD1. The germline V gene encodes CDR1 MGHDK and CDR2 SYGVNS. The CDR3 is 14 residues long. Trimming cost V 4 bases and J 7 bases; bases outside gene matches: 7. CDR3 protein: CASSATGRGQPQHF. The CDR3 DNA follows: TGTGCCAGCAGTGCGACAGGGCGTGGGCAGCCCCAGCATTTT.

V and J are TRBV28 and TRBJ2-5; perhaps TRBD1 as D (6 bases). Per germline, CDR1 MDHEN and CDR2 SYDVKM. This CDR3 has 15 amino acids. The V and J ends lost 5 bases and 1 base respectively, with 14 bases between them. Written as DNA, the CDR3 is TGTGCCAGCAGTCATGGACAGACATCCCAAGAGACCCAGTACTTC. It yields the protein CASSHGQTSQETQYF.

The chain employs TRBV4-1 and TRBJ1-2; D unresolved. This CDR3 is 16 amino acids long. Germline lookup yields CDR1 MGHRA and CDR2 YSYEKL. The V end lost 1 base, the J end lost 8 bases, and 20 bases lay between the germline ends. CDR3 loop: CASSQGTRVRLTGYTF. In nucleotides, the CDR3 is TGCGCCAGCAGCCAAGGTACCCGGGTGAGGCTTACGGGCTACACCTTC.

V and J are TRBV6-5 and TRBJ2-1; perhaps TRBD1 as D (5 bases). The V end lost 6 bases, the J end lost 4 bases, and 10 bases lay between the germline ends. CDR1 MNHEY and CDR2 SVGAGI come from the germline V gene. The CDR3 loop spans 13 amino acids. CDR3 amino acids: CASRDRKYNEQFF. The CDR3 DNA is TGTGCCAGCAGAGACAGAAAGTACAATGAGCAGTTCTTC.

The rearrangement uses TRBV27 and TRBJ1-1; 7 nucleotides match TRBD1. CDR1 MNHEY and CDR2 SMNVEV come from the germline V gene (reference sequence). The CDR3 extends over 19 amino acids. V was clipped by 0 bases and J by 0 bases; unmatched bases: 13. The CDR3 sequence: CASSLSQESTGNMNTEAFF. CDR3 nucleotide sequence: TGTGCCAGCAGTTTATCGCAGGAATCGACAGGGAACATGAACACTGAAGCTTTCTTT.

The V gene is TRBV7-2, the J gene TRBJ1-5; D remains ambiguous. Germline loops: CDR1 SGHTA, CDR2 FQGNSA. The CDR3 contains 17 residues. V lost 7 bases, J lost 2 bases, and 21 bases lay in between. CDR3 nucleotide sequence: TGTGCCAGCACCTATAGAGGAGGCCAGTCGGGCAATCAGCCCCAGCATTTT. This gives the protein CASTYRGGQSGNQPQHF.

The rearrangement links TRBV11-2 to TRBJ2-3; 9 bases are shared with TRBD2. Germline V gene sequence: CDR1 SGHAT, CDR2 FQNNGV. The CDR3 has 18 residues. With 5 bases clipped from V and 3 bases from J, the junction kept 15 bases outside the gene matches. CDR3 protein: CASSPDIYSGSGTDTQYF. The DNA for the CDR3 is TGTGCCAGCAGCCCAGACATTTATAGCGGGAGTGGTACAGATACGCAGTATTTT.

The CDR3 bases are TGTGCCAGCAGTGAATCGGGGGTGGGATCGGACACTGAAGCTTTCTTT. It codes for CASSESGVGSDTEAFF. The V call is TRBV2, the J call TRBJ1-1; the D gene is possibly TRBD1 (5 bases). Germline-derived CDR1 and CDR2 are SNHLY and FYNNEI. The CDR3 has 16 amino acids. V was trimmed by 2 bases and J by 3 bases, leaving 16 bases between them.

This sequence joins TRBV6-5 and TRBJ1-1; TRBD1 aligns across 8 bases. The trim removed 4 bases at V and 2 bases at J, leaving 6 bases unmatched. The CDR3 consists of 15 residues. Germline loops: CDR1 MNHEY, CDR2 SVGAGI. CDR3 sequence reads: CASSLTGASNTEAFF. The CDR3 DNA follows: TGTGCCAGCAGTTTGACAGGGGCTTCAAACACTGAAGCTTTCTTT.

The chain employs TRBV4-1 and TRBJ2-2; 14 nucleotides agree with TRBD2. J gave up 5 bases and V 5 bases, and 4 bases lay outside the gene matches. Per the germline V gene, CDR1 is MGHRA and CDR2 is YSYEKL. The CDR3 runs to 16 residues. CDR3 sequence: CASSTRLAGGTGELFF. Written as DNA, the CDR3 is TGCGCCAGCAGCACAAGACTAGCGGGAGGGACCGGGGAGCTGTTTTTT.

The V call is TRBV5-4, the J call TRBJ1-6; 7 bases fit TRBD1. In germline, CDR1 is SGHNT, CDR2 YYREEE (reference sequence). The ends lost 5 bases at V and 7 bases at J; junction bases unmatched: 6. CDR3 size: 14 residues. CDR3 residues: CASSSDRSNSPLHF. CDR3 sequence (DNA): TGTGCCAGCAGTTCGGACAGGTCCAATTCACCCCTCCACTTT.

The chain carries TRBV7-8 and TRBJ2-7, with TRBD1 identical over 8 bases. This CDR3 has 16 residues. Germline V gene lookup returns CDR1 SGHVS and CDR2 FQNEAQ. The V and J ends lost 1 base and 7 bases, in that order; junction bases with no gene match: 12. CDR3 sequence reads: CASSLGARQGILEQYF. CDR3 DNA: TGTGCCAGCAGCTTAGGGGCGAGACAGGGGATTCTTGAGCAGTACTTC.

The gene calls are TRBV9 and TRBJ1-1, with D uncertain. The ends were cut back, 1 base at V and 2 bases at J, with 6 bases in the middle. Germline CDR1 and CDR2: SGDLS and YYNGEE. The CDR3 is 13 amino acids. Here the CDR3 reads CASSVSVNTEAFF. CDR3 nucleotides: TGTGCCAGCAGCGTATCGGTTAACACTGAAGCTTTCTTT.

The chain couples TRBV5-1 to TRBJ1-2, with 8 nucleotides matching TRBD1. This CDR3 spans 14 amino acids. Germline trimming cut 0 bases from V and 4 bases from J; bases unmatched to any gene: 2. From germline, CDR1 is SGHRS and CDR2 YFSETQ. The CDR3 spells CASSLDGTGYGYTF. The CDR3 nucleotides are TGCGCCAGCAGCTTGGACGGGACAGGCTATGGCTACACCTTC.

The V gene is TRBV28, the J gene TRBJ1-4, with D perhaps matching TRBD1 (6 bases). Per the germline V gene, CDR1 is MDHEN and CDR2 is SYDVKM. Trimming stripped 6 bases from V and 2 bases from J, with 19 bases between. CDR3 length equals 17 residues. The CDR3 DNA is TGTGCCAGCAGATCCTGGACAGCAATAACTACTAATGAAAAACTGTTTTTT. Its protein product is CASRSWTAITTNEKLFF. The whole variable domain, filled in from reference TRBV28 and TRBJ1-4, reads DVKVTQSSRYLVKRTGEKVFLECVQDMDHENMFWYRQDPGLGLRLIYFSYDVKMKEKGDIPEGYSVSREKKERFSLILESASTNQTSMYLCASRSWTAITTNEKLFFGSGTQLSVL.

CDR3 protein: CASSLQEARQGAINRNTIYF. For the CDR3, the DNA is TGTGCCAGCAGCCTTCAGGAGGCTAGACAGGGGGCAATTAACAGAAACACCATATATTTT. The chain has TRBV4-2 and TRBJ1-3, with TRBD1 matching 10 bases. Germline V lookup: CDR1 LGHNA, CDR2 YNFKEQ. The CDR3 is 20 amino acids. Trimming cost V 4 bases and J 5 bases; bases outside gene matches: 20.

V is TRBV6-5 and J is TRBJ1-3; D call uncertain. V was trimmed by 0 bases and J by 1 base, leaving 10 bases between them. This CDR3 is 16 amino acids long. Per the germline V gene, CDR1 is MNHEY and CDR2 is SVGAGI. CDR3 region: CASSYSPGVSGNTIYF. CDR3 DNA: TGTGCCAGCAGTTACTCTCCCGGGGTGTCTGGAAACACCATATATTTT.

The rearrangement joins TRBV29-1 to TRBJ1-2; 10 nucleotides match TRBD1. There are 15 residues in the CDR3. V was clipped by 6 bases and J by 3 bases; unmatched bases: 10. Germline V lookup: CDR1 SQVTM, CDR2 ANQGSEA. The CDR3 DNA sequence: TGCAGCGTCCACCAGCCCGGGACAGGGGACTATGGCTACACCTTC. It yields the protein CSVHQPGTGDYGYTF.

DNA of the CDR3: TGCGCCAGCAGCCAGTTACAGGGCGGAATCACTGAAGCTTTCTTT. It is translated as CASSQLQGGITEAFF. This chain joins TRBV4-1 and TRBJ1-1, with D maybe TRBD1 (6 bases). The CDR3 loop spans 15 amino acids. Germline CDR1 is MGHRA and CDR2 is YSYEKL. The V end was cut by 3 bases, the J end by 4 bases, with 15 bases between.